The 26 T cell receptor beta chains below all came from one sample that was sequenced in a study of OX40 agonist ivuxolimab in advanced cancers. TCRdb's table, derived via immunoSEQ multiplex PCR, lists solely in-frame clones and lacks some. The sample has tens of thousands of clones; roughly 90% are singletons. This specimen was CD4+ or CD8+ T cells sorted from blood, taken in a trial of the OX40 agonist ivuxolimab. The origin of the receptors is an adult with an advanced solid tumor such as melanoma, head and neck, liver or kidney cancer.

This chain joins TRBV2 and TRBJ2-3, with D possibly matching TRBD1 (6 bases). Germline loops: CDR1 SNHLY, CDR2 FYNNEI. This CDR3 is 14 amino acids long. Trimming left V 5 bases short and J 1 base short, with 10 bases between. The CDR3 DNA reads TGTGCCAGCAGTAATAACAGGGGCACAGATACGCAGTATTTT. As protein: CASSNNRGTDTQYF.

The chain links TRBV6-1 to TRBJ1-1, with 7 bases that match TRBD1. The J segment lost 10 bases and the V segment lost 6 bases, leaving 8 bases of the junction unmatched. This CDR3 comprises 12 residues. Germline V gene data show CDR1 as MNHNS and CDR2 as SASEGT. The CDR3 sequence: CASRTLTGSAFF. In nucleotides, the CDR3 is TGTGCCAGCAGAACCCTGACAGGGTCAGCTTTCTTT.

V is TRBV6-1 and J is TRBJ2-5, with 11 bases that match TRBD2. Germline values: CDR1 MNHNS, CDR2 SASEGT. J gave up 5 bases and V 6 bases, and 8 bases lay outside the gene matches. This CDR3 is 15 amino acids long. The CDR3 loop is CASRTPTSGSETQYF. CDR3 nucleotide sequence: TGTGCCAGCAGGACGCCTACTAGCGGGAGTGAGACCCAGTACTTC.

The count of this clone is one. The genes are TRBV2 and TRBJ2-3; D may be TRBD1 or TRBD2 (5 bases each). CDR1 and CDR2 from the germline V gene are SNHLY and FYNNEI. V was cut by 6 bases and J by 4 bases, with 17 bases left in between. This CDR3 spans 15 amino acids. CDR3 bases: TGTGCCAGCAGGATGCAGGGTTCCGGGGCAGATACGCAGTATTTT. Translated: CASRMQGSGADTQYF. The full variable domain, rest sourced from reference TRBV2 and TRBJ2-3, is EPEVTQTPSHQVTQMGQEVILRCVPISNHLYFYWYRQILGQKVEFLVSFYNNEISEKSEIFDDQFSVERPDGSNFTLKIRSTKLEDSAMYFCASRMQGSGADTQYFGPGTRLTVL.

The genes are TRBV27 and TRBJ1-4; D is unresolved. V dropped 4 bases and J dropped 8 bases, with 8 bases sitting between them. This CDR3 region has 12 residues. Germline CDR1 MNHEY, CDR2 SMNVEV (reference sequence). The CDR3 coding sequence is TGTGCCAGCAGTTCCCCGAGAGAAAAACTGTTTTTT. Amino acids: CASSSPREKLFF.

The chain employs TRBV5-1 and TRBJ2-7; D not resolved. The CDR3 covers 13 residues. The germline gives CDR1 SGHRS, CDR2 YFSETQ. The V end lost 5 bases, the J end lost 5 bases, and 14 bases lay between the germline ends. The DNA of the CDR3 is TGCGCCAGCAGTTCCGGGTATGGGAACGAGCAGTACTTC. Its protein product is CASSSGYGNEQYF.

The chain employs TRBV4-1 and TRBJ2-5; D is tentatively TRBD1 or TRBD2 (6 bases each). Matching the DNA end better, TRBJ2-7 makes the J call doubtful. There are 13 residues in the CDR3. The germline CDR1 and CDR2 sequences are MGHRA and YSYEKL. The CDR3 loop is CATSRGLAYEQYF. CDR3 sequence (DNA): TGCGCCACCTCCCGGGGGCTAGCCTACGAGCAGTACTTC.

This clone was recorded only once. As DNA, the CDR3 is TGTGCCAGCTCCCGGGACAGGGGCACTTTCAATGAGCAGTTCTTC. Its protein is CASSRDRGTFNEQFF. The chain recombines TRBV6-1 with TRBJ2-1, with TRBD1 matching 10 bases. This CDR3 comprises 15 residues. J lost 6 bases, V lost 8 bases, and 10 bases had no gene match. Germline CDR1 and CDR2: MNHNS and SASEGT.

V and J are TRBV10-1 and TRBJ1-2; D uncertain. Germline loops: CDR1 WNHNN, CDR2 SYGVQD (reference sequence). V was clipped by 2 bases and J by 8 bases, with 9 bases between them. The length of the CDR3 is 12 residues. The DNA of the CDR3 is TGCGCCAGCAGTGAGAACTACAGAGGCTACACCTTC. As protein: CASSENYRGYTF.

CDR3 region: CASSVTWQTEAFF. In DNA form, the CDR3 reads TGTGCCAGCAGCGTTACCTGGCAAACCGAAGCTTTCTTT. The rearrangement uses TRBV9 and TRBJ1-1; no clear D gene. CDR1 is SGDLS, CDR2 YYNGEE, per germline. V lost 2 bases to trimming and J lost 8 bases, with 13 bases between them. The CDR3 length is 13 residues.

The chain employs TRBV18 and TRBJ1-2, with TRBD1 identical over 7 bases. The CDR3 is 13 amino acids. Germline CDR1 and CDR2: KGHSH and LQKENI. The V segment lost 2 bases and the J segment 6 bases; nucleotides outside the gene matches: 3. As DNA, the CDR3 is TGTGCCAGCTCACCAAACACAGGGGATGGCTACACCTTC. Translation: CASSPNTGDGYTF.

As regards this clone: An end of the junction does not agree with germline; a read error may underlie this. The chain combines TRBV7-7 with TRBJ1-3; 7 bases are shared with TRBD1. Germline CDR1 is SSHAT and CDR2 is FNYEAQ (reference sequence). The CDR3 is made up of 14 amino acids. This CDR3 reads CASSLGTAGNTIYF. CDR3 in DNA: TGTGCTAGCAGCCTAGGGACAGCTGGAAACACCATATATTTT.

CDR3 in amino acids: CAWNRGVSTDTQYF. The CDR3 DNA reads as TGTGCCTGGAACAGAGGGGTTAGCACAGATACGCAGTATTTT. This chain connects TRBV30 to TRBJ2-3; D might be TRBD1 or TRBD2, each matching 5 bases. The CDR3 sequence is 14 residues long. V was trimmed by 4 bases and J by 0 bases, leaving 11 bases between them. CDR1 and CDR2 (germline): GTSNPN, SVGIG (reference sequence). The full variable domain, with the rest looked up from reference TRBV30 and TRBJ2-3, is SQTIHQWPATLVQPVGSPLSLECTVEGTSNPNLYWYRQAAGRGLQLLFYSVGIGQISSEVPQNLSASRPQDRQFILSSKKLLLSDSGFYLCAWNRGVSTDTQYFGPGTRLTVL.

The rearrangement joins TRBV19 to TRBJ2-5; D ambiguous. There are 14 residues in the CDR3. The germline V gene encodes CDR1 LNHDA and CDR2 SQIVND (reference sequence). Trimming removed 8 bases at V and 4 bases at J, with 17 bases between. For the CDR3, the DNA is TGTGCCAGTGGCCCAACCCGAGGTGTAGAGACCCAGTACTTC. This gives the protein CASGPTRGVETQYF.

The rearrangement uses TRBV10-3 and TRBJ2-2; 7 nucleotides agree with TRBD2. The CDR3 extends over 16 amino acids. The V and J ends lost 6 bases and 4 bases, in that order; junction bases with no gene match: 11. Germline CDR1 is ENHRY and CDR2 is SYGVKD. CDR3 in amino acids: CAIRELAGAGTGELFF. CDR3 bases: TGTGCCATCAGAGAACTGGCGGGAGCTGGCACCGGGGAGCTGTTTTTT.

The rearrangement joins TRBV5-4 to TRBJ2-2, with 9 bases aligning to TRBD1. In germline, CDR1 is SGHNT, CDR2 YYREEE (reference sequence). With 4 bases clipped from V and 5 bases from J, the junction kept 9 bases outside the gene matches. This CDR3 contains 16 residues. Written as DNA, the CDR3 is TGTGCCAGCAGCCTCGGGACAGGGAGTCATACCGGGGAGCTGTTTTTT. Its translation: CASSLGTGSHTGELFF.

The rearrangement links TRBV7-2 to TRBJ1-2; weak D call: TRBD1 (5 bases). Germline V lookup: CDR1 SGHTA, CDR2 FQGNSA. This CDR3 comprises 13 residues. The germline V and J ends were trimmed by 5 bases and 7 bases, with 14 bases remaining between them. The CDR3 region is CASSTGRGGGYTF. The CDR3 DNA reads as TGTGCCAGCAGCACCGGGAGGGGCGGTGGCTACACCTTC. The full variable domain, rest sourced from reference TRBV7-2 and TRBJ1-2, is GAGVSQSPSNKVTEKGKDVELRCDPISGHTALYWYRQSLGQGLEFLIYFQGNSAPDKSGLPSDRFSAERTGGSVSTLTIQRTQQEDSAVYLCASSTGRGGGYTFGSGTRLTVV.

The rearrangement uses TRBV28 and TRBJ2-3, with D tentatively TRBD2 (6 bases). Germline lookup yields CDR1 MDHEN and CDR2 SYDVKM. There are 14 residues in the CDR3. Trimming stripped 4 bases from V and 6 bases from J, with 14 bases between. Here the CDR3 DNA reads TGTGCCAGCAGTTCCCGGGGTCGGGGGGATACGCAGTATTTT. Encoded protein: CASSSRGRGDTQYF.

This chain joins TRBV4-1 and TRBJ2-2; unclear D gene. Trimming shortened V by 0 bases and J by 5 bases, and 10 bases separated the two germline ends. This CDR3 contains 15 residues. Germline V gives CDR1 MGHRA, CDR2 YSYEKL. As DNA, the CDR3 is TGCGCCAGCAGCCAAGATTGGCCTTCTACCGGGGAGCTGTTTTTT. Translating it yields CASSQDWPSTGELFF.

The chain links TRBV11-2 to TRBJ2-5, with D perhaps assigned TRBD1 or TRBD2 (5 bases each). CDR3 length: 17 residues. Trimming shortened V by 6 bases and J by 5 bases, and 25 bases separated the two germline ends. CDR1 is SGHAT and CDR2 is FQNNGV in the germline V gene. Here the CDR3 reads CASRPRLRDRVSETQYF. The CDR3 nucleotides read TGTGCCAGCAGACCCCGTCTCCGGGACCGGGTATCCGAGACCCAGTACTTC.

The chain carries TRBV4-3 and TRBJ2-5, with 9 bases aligning to TRBD2. Gene TRBJ2-7 matches the end of the DNA better, so the J call may be wrong. CDR3 size: 17 residues. From germline, CDR1 is LGHNA and CDR2 YSLEER. This CDR3 is CASSQEMSRSGRYEQYF. The DNA of the CDR3 is TGCGCCAGCAGCCAAGAAATGAGTCGAAGCGGGAGGTACGAGCAGTACTTC.

The V and J genes are TRBV5-1 and TRBJ2-1, with D unresolved. Trimming removed 2 bases from V and 5 bases from J, with 14 bases in between. Germline-derived CDR1 and CDR2 are SGHRS and YFSETQ. The CDR3 runs 15 residues. CDR3 in DNA: TGCGCCAGCAGCTTCAGAAACCCGATTAACAATGAGCAGTTCTTC. Encoded protein: CASSFRNPINNEQFF.

The CDR3 reads CASSSYKSGSEAFF. Here the CDR3 DNA reads TGTGCCAGCTCATCGTACAAGTCCGGGAGTGAAGCTTTCTTT. The chain links TRBV18 to TRBJ1-1; D unresolved. Germline CDR1 KGHSH, CDR2 LQKENI. The CDR3 contains 14 residues. Trimming removed 5 bases from V and 7 bases from J, with 17 bases in between.

V usage is TRBV15 and J usage is TRBJ2-1; D may correspond to TRBD1 or TRBD2 (5 bases each). Germline loops: CDR1 LNHNV, CDR2 YYDKDF (reference sequence). Trimming removed 0 bases at V and 7 bases at J, with 13 bases between. The CDR3 has 15 residues. The CDR3 is CATSRDRDLSNEQFF. The CDR3 bases are TGTGCCACCAGCAGAGATAGGGACCTTTCAAATGAGCAGTTCTTC.

The chain carries TRBV28 and TRBJ1-5, with TRBD1 identical over 12 bases. The CDR3 is made up of 17 amino acids. V lost 6 bases to trimming and J lost 2 bases; unmatched junction nucleotides: 8. Germline V CDR1 and CDR2: MDHEN, SYDVKM. The CDR3 loop is CASRDPGQGARNQPQHF. CDR3 DNA: TGTGCCAGCAGAGACCCGGGACAGGGGGCTCGCAATCAGCCCCAGCATTTT. Together with reference TRBV28 and TRBJ1-5, the CDR3 gives the full variable domain: DVKVTQSSRYLVKRTGEKVFLECVQDMDHENMFWYRQDPGLGLRLIYFSYDVKMKEKGDIPEGYSVSREKKERFSLILESASTNQTSMYLCASRDPGQGARNQPQHFGDGTRLSIL.

J is TRBJ1-1 and V is TRBV6-1; 8 bases fit TRBD1. The V segment lost 6 bases and the J segment 1 base; nucleotides outside the gene matches: 4. The V gene's germline CDR1 is MNHNS and CDR2 SASEGT. The CDR3 is made up of 14 amino acids. The CDR3 loop reads CASRDRASNTEAFF. Here the CDR3 DNA reads TGTGCCAGCAGGGACAGGGCATCGAACACTGAAGCTTTCTTT.